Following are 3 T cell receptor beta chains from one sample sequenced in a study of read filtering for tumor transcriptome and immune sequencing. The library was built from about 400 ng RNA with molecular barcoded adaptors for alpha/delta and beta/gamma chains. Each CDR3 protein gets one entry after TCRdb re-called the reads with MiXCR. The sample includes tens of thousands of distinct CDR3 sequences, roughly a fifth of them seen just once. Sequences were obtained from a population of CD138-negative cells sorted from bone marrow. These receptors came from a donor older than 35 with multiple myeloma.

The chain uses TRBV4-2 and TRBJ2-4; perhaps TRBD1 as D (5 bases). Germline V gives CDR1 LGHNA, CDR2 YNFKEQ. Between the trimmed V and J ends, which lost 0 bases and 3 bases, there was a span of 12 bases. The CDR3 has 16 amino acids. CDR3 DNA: TGTGCCAGCAGCCAAGATGATCAGGGAAGCAAAAACATTCAGTACTTC. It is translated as CASSQDDQGSKNIQYF.

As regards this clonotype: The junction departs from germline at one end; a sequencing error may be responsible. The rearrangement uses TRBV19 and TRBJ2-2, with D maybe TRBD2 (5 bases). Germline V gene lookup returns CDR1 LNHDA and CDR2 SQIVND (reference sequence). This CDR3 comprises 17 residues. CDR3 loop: CASSYGSAFANAGELFF. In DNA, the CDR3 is TGTGCCAGTAGTTACGGTAGCGCGTTCGCGAACGCCGGGGAGCTGTTTTTT.

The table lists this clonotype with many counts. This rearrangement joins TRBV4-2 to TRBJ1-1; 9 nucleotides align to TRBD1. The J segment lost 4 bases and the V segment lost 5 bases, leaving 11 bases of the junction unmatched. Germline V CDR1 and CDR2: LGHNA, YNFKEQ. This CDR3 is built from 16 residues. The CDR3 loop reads CASSITDRGEGTEAFF. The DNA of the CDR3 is TGTGCCAGCAGCATAACGGACAGGGGAGAGGGCACTGAAGCTTTCTTT.